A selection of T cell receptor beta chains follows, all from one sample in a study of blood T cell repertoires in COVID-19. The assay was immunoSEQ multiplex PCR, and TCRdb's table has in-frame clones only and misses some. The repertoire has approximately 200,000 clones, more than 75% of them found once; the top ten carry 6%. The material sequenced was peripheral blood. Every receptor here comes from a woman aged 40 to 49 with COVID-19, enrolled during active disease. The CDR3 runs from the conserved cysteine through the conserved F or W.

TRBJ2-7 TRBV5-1 CASSLTVSSYEQYF
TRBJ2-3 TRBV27 CASSLSWASTDTQYF
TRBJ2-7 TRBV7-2 CASSFGFGTGGWQQYF
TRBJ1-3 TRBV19 CASSINSGLSGNTIYF
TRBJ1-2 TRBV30 CAWSLGQGLNYGYTF
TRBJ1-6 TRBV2 CASSEAIQGANSPLHF
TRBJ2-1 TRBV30 CAWSVGLAGRNEQFF
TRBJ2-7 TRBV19 CASSIGPGESYEQYF
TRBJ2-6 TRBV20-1 CSASFTGANVLTF
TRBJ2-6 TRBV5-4 CASTADRGPYGANVLTF
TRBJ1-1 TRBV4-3 CASSSSDRAATEAFF
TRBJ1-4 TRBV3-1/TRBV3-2 CASSQEARGFLGALEKLFF
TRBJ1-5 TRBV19 CASSWDRYSNQPQHF
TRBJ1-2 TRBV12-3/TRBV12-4 CASGQMVQGETF
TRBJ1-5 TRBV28 CASSWTDQPQHF
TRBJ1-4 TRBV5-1 CASSLELNEKLFF
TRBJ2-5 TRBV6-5 CASSYSPDVPGETQYF
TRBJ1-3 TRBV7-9 CASSLDSSRGNTIYF
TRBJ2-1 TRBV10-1 CASALQGADEQFF
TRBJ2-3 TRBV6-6 CASRSATGVADTQYF
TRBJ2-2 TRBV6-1 CASSETGHTGELFF
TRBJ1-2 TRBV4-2 CASSQGDSRYGYTF
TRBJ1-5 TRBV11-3 CASSLGGPYQPQHF
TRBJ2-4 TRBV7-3 CASSPKIAGQGGLGGDENIQYF
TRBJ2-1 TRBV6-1 CASSEFGDGFF
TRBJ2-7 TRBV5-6 CASSFVAGYEQYF
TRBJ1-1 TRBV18 CASSPTGTGFSGTEAFF
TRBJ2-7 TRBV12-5 CASGQGLSYEQYF
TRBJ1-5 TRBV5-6 CASSLRYVGTGNQPQHF
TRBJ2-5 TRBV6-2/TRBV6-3 CASSKINRGIWETQYF
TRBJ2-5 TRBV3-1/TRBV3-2 CASSYDSWDRLSQETQYF
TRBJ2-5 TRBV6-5 CASMTSGRSTTQYF
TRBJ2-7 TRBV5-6 CASSLVPPGDQYF
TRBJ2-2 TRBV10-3 CAISESTGGIVTGELFF
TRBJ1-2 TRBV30 CAWSVSGFGGYTF
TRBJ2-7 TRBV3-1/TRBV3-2 CASSQAWEVRYEQYF
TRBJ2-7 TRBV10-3 CAIMAGTSYEQYF
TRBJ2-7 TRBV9 CASSVAEGAGEQYF
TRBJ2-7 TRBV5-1 CASSLDSGSYEQYF
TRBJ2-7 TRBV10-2 CASRTRASGDYEQYF
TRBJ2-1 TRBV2 CASSEEAGGQSEQFF
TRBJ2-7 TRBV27 CASSLWASGIYEQYF
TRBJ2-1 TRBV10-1 CASRKEGRNEQFF
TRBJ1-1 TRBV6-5 CASRSTGSEAFF
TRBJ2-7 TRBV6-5 CASSRLAGGSYEQYF
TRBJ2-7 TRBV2 CASSVQGGSKYF
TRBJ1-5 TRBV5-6 CASRLTGVDQPQHF
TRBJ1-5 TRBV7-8 CASSYRRGDQPQHF
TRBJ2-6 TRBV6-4 CASRQGAAGANVLTF
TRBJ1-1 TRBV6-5 CASSFSVNTEAFF
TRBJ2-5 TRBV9 CASSRGETQYF
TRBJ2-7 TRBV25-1 CASSRASYEQYF
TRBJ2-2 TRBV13 CASRLWGQHMNTGELFF
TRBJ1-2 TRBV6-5 CASRGGTNYGYTF